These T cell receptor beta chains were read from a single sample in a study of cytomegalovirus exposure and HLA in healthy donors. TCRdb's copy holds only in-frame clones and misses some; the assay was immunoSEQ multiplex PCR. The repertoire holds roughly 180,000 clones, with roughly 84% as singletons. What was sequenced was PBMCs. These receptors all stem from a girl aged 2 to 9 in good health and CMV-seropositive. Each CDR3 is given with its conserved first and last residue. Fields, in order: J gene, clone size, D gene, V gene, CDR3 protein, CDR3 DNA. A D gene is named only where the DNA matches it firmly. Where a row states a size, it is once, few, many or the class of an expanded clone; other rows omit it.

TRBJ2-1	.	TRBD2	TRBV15	CATSARLAGVNYNEQFF	TGTGCCACCAGCGCCCGACTGGCGGGAGTTAACTACAATGAGCAGTTCTTC
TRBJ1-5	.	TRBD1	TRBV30	CAWSVLGTEVQPQHF	TGTGCCTGGAGTGTACTCGGGACAGAAGTTCAGCCCCAGCATTTT
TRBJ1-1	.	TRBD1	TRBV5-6	CASRKGQFGEAFF	TGTGCCAGCAGGAAGGGACAGTTCGGCGAAGCTTTCTTT
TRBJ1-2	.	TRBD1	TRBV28	CASHSGTGNYGYTF	TGTGCCAGTCATTCCGGGACAGGAAACTATGGCTACACCTTC
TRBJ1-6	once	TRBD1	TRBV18	CASSLWTGQTYNSPLHF	TGTGCCAGCTCACTTTGGACAGGCCAAACCTATAATTCACCCCTCCACTTT
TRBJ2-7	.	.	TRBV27	CASSLWSSYEQYF	TGTGCCAGCAGTTTATGGAGCTCCTACGAGCAGTACTTC
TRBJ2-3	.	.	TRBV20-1	CSATGTDTQYF	TGCAGTGCGACAGGCACAGATACGCAGTATTTT
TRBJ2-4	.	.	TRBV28	CASNPGGQNIQYF	TGTGCCAGCAACCCCGGGGGTCAGAACATTCAGTACTTC
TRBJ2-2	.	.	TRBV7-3	CASSFDFRRVSTGELFF	TGTGCCAGCAGCTTTGATTTTAGGCGGGTTAGCACCGGGGAGCTGTTTTTT
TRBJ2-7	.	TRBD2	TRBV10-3	CAIEAGDSFSYEQYF	TGTGCCATCGAAGCGGGGGACTCCTTCTCTTACGAGCAGTACTTC
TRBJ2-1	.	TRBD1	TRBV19	CASNPGQDWDEQFF	TGTGCCAGTAACCCGGGACAGGATTGGGATGAGCAGTTCTTC
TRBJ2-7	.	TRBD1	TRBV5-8	CASSLVGTGLYEQYF	TGTGCCAGCAGCTTGGTTGGGACAGGACTCTACGAGCAGTACTTC
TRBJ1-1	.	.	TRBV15	CATSREGLLNTEAFF	TGTGCCACCAGCAGAGAGGGACTGTTGAACACTGAAGCTTTCTTT
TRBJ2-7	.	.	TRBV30	CAWSSILYEQYF	TGTGCCTGGAGTTCCATTCTTTACGAGCAGTACTTC
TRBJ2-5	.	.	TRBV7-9	CASSLGTKGETQYF	TGTGCCAGCAGCTTAGGGACAAAGGGAGAGACCCAGTACTTC
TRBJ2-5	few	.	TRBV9	CASSVSGLVQETQYF	TGTGCCAGCAGCGTTTCGGGACTCGTACAAGAGACCCAGTACTTC
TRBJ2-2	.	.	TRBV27	CATLGDAGELFF	TGTGCCACCCTGGGAGATGCCGGGGAGCTGTTTTTT
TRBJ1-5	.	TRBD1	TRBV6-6	CASSLSDREHNQPQHF	TGTGCCAGCAGCCTGTCGGACAGGGAACACAATCAGCCCCAGCATTTT
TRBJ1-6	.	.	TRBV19	CASSFNNSPLHF	TGTGCCAGTAGTTTTAATAATTCACCCCTCCACTTT
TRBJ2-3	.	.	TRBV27	CASSPGVSSTDTQYF	TGTGCCAGCAGCCCCGGGGTCTCTAGCACAGATACGCAGTATTTT
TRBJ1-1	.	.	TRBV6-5	CASRGVDTEAFF	TGTGCCAGCAGAGGGGTGGACACTGAAGCTTTCTTT
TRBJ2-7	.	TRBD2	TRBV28	CASSLPLAGGYEQYF	TGTGCCAGCAGTTTACCACTAGCGGGAGGTTACGAGCAGTACTTC
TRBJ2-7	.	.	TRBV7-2	CASSLTGFYEQYF	TGTGCCAGCAGCTTGACAGGATTCTACGAGCAGTACTTC
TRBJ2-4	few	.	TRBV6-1	CASSDGPKNIQYF	TGTGCCAGCAGTGACGGTCCCAAAAACATTCAGTACTTC
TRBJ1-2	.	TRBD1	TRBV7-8	CASSSQGDSLNYGYTF	TGTGCCAGCAGCTCCCAGGGGGACAGCCTTAACTATGGCTACACCTTC
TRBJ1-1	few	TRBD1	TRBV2	CASSGIRDSPTGMNTEAFF	TGTGCCAGCAGTGGGATCCGGGACAGCCCAACAGGGATGAACACTGAAGCTTTCTTT
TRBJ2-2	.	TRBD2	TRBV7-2	CASSPVGTSGRAGELFF	TGTGCCAGCAGCCCGGTCGGGACTAGCGGGAGGGCCGGGGAGCTGTTTTTT